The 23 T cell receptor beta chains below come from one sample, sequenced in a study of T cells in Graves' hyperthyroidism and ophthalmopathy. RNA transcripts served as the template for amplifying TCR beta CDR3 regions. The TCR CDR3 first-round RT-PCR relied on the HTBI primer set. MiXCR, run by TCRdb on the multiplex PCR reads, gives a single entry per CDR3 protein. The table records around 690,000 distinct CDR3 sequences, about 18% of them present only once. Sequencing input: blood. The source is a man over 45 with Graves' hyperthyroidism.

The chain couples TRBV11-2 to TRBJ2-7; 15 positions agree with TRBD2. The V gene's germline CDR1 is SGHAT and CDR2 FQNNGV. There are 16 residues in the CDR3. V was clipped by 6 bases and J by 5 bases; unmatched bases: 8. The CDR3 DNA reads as TGTGCCAGCAGTCCTGGGACTAGCGGGAGGATGGACGAGCAGTACTTC. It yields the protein CASSPGTSGRMDEQYF.

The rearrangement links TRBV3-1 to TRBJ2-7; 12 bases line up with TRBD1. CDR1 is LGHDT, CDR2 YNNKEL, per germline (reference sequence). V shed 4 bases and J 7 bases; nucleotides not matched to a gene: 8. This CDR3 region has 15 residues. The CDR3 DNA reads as TGTGCCAGCAGCCGAGAAGGGACAGGGGGCAGGGAGCAGTACTTC. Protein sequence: CASSREGTGGREQYF.

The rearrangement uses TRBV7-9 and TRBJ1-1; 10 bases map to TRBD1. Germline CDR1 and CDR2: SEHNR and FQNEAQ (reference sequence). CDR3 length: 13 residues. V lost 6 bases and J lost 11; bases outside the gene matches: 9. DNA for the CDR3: TGTGCCAGCAGAAATCGACAGGGGGCGAGGGCTTTCTTT. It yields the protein CASRNRQGARAFF.

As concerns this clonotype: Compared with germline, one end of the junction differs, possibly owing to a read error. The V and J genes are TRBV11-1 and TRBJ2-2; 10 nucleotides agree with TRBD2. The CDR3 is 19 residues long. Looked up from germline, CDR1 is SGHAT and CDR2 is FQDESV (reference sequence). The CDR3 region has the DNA TGTGCCAGCAGTTCTCCGGGGCTAGCGGGAGTGGCGAAGACCGGGGAGCTGTTTTTT. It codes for CASSSPGLAGVAKTGELFF.

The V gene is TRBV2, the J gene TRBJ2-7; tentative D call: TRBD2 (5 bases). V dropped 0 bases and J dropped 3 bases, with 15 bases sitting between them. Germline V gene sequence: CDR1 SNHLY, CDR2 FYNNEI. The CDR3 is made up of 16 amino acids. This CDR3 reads CASSEAGPGLDYEQYF. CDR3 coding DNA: TGTGCCAGCAGTGAAGCTGGGCCGGGGTTGGACTACGAGCAGTACTTC.

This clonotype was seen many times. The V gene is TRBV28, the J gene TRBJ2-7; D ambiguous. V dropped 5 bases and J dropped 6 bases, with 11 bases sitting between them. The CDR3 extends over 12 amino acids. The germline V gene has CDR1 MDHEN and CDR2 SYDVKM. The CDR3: CASSDGWGEQYF. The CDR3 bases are TGTGCCAGCAGTGACGGCTGGGGCGAGCAGTACTTC. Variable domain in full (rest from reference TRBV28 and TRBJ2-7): DVKVTQSSRYLVKRTGEKVFLECVQDMDHENMFWYRQDPGLGLRLIYFSYDVKMKEKGDIPEGYSVSREKKERFSLILESASTNQTSMYLCASSDGWGEQYFGPGTRLTVT.

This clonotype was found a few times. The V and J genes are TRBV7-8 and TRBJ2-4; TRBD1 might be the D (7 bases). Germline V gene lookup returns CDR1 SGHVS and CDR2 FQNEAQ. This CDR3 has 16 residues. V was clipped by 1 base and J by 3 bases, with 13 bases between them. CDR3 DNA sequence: TGTGCCAGCAGCTTAGTCGGTCAGGGGGGCAAAAACATTCAGTACTTC. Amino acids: CASSLVGQGGKNIQYF.

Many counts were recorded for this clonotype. In DNA, the CDR3 is TGTGCCAGCGCACCTGAGGTAGCGGGAGCGAACTACAATGAGCAGTTCTTC. As protein: CASAPEVAGANYNEQFF. The chain has TRBV6-2 or TRBV6-3 and TRBJ2-1; 9 bases match TRBD2. V trimming: 8 bases; J trimming: 3 bases; junction bases outside the gene matches: 14. Germline assignment: CDR1 MNHEY and CDR2 SVGEGT. The CDR3 sequence is 17 residues long.

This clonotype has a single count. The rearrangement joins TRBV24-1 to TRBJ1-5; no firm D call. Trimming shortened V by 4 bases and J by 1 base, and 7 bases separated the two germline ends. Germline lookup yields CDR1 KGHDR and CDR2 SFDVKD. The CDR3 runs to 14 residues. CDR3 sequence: CATSEGTSNQPQHF. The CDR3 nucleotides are TGTGCCACCAGTGAGGGAACGAGCAATCAGCCCCAGCATTTT.

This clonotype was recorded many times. The CDR3: CATSRVGPGELFF. CDR3 nucleotides: TGTGCCACCAGCAGAGTCGGGCCCGGGGAGCTGTTTTTT. This chain connects TRBV15 to TRBJ2-2; D not resolved. The CDR3 is 13 residues long. CDR1 is LNHNV, CDR2 YYDKDF, per germline (reference sequence). Trimming cost V 1 base and J 6 bases, with 6 bases left between them.

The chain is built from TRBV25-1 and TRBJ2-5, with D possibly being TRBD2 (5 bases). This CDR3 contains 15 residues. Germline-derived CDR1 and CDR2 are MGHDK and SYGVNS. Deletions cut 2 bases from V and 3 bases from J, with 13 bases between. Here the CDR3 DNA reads TGTGCCAGCAGTGAAGAGTTAGGGCGGGAAGAGACCCAGTACTTC. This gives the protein CASSEELGREETQYF.

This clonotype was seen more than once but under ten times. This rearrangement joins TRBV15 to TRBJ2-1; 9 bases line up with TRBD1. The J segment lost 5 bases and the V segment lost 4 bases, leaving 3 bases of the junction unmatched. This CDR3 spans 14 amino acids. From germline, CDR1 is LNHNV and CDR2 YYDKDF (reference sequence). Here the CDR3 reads CATSTRDRDNEQFF. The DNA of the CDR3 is TGTGCCACCAGCACCCGGGACAGGGACAATGAGCAGTTCTTC. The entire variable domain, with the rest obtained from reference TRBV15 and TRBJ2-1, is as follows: DAMVIQNPRYQVTQFGKPVTLSCSQTLNHNVMYWYQQKSSQAPKLLFHYYDKDFNNEADTPDNFQSRRPNTSFCFLDIRSPGLGDTAMYLCATSTRDRDNEQFFGPGTRLTVL.

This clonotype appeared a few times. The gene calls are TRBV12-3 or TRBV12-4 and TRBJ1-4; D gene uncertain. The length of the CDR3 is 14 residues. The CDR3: CACRAETFNEKLFF. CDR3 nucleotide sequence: TGTGCTTGTCGGGCTGAGACTTTTAATGAAAAACTGTTTTTT.

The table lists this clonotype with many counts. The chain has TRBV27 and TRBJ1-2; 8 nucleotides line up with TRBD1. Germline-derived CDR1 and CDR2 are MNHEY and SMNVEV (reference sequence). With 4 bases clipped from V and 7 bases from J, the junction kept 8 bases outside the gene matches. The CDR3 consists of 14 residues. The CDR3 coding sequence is TGTGCCAGCAGTTACCGGACAGGGCAAAGTGGCTACACCTTC. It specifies CASSYRTGQSGYTF.

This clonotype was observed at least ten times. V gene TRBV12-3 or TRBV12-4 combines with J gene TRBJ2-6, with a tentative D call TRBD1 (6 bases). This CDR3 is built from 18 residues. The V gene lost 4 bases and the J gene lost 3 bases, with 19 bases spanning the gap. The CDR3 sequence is CASSSQQQQGYGANVLTF. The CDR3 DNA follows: TGTGCCAGCAGTTCGCAACAACAACAGGGTTATGGGGCCAACGTCCTGACTTTC.

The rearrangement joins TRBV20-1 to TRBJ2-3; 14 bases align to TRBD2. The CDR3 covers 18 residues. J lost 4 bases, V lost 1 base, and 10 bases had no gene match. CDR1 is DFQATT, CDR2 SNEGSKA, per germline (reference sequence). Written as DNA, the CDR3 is TGCAGTGCTAGAGTAATAGGACTAGCGGGAGGTCGTCCAGATACGCAGTATTTT. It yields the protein CSARVIGLAGGRPDTQYF.

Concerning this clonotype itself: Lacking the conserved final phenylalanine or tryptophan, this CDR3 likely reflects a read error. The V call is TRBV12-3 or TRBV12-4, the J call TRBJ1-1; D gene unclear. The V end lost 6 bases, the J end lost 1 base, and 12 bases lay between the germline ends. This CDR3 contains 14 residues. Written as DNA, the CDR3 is TGTGCCAGCAGCTATCGACTGAGGAACACTGAAGCTTTCCTT. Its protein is CASSYRLRNTEAFL.

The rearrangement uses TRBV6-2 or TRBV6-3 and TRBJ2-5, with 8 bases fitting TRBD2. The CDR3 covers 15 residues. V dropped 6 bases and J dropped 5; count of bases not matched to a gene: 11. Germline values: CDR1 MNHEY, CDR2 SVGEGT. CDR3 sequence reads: CASRPPGGGPETQYF. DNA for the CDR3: TGTGCCAGCAGACCCCCGGGGGGGGGGCCGGAGACCCAGTACTTC.

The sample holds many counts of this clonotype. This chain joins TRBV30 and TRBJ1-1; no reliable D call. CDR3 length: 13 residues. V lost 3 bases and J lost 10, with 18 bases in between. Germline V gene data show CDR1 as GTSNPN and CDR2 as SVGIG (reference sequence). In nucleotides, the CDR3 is TGTGCCTGGAGCGCCTTGATCAGGTTAGGAGCTTTCTTT. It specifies CAWSALIRLGAFF.

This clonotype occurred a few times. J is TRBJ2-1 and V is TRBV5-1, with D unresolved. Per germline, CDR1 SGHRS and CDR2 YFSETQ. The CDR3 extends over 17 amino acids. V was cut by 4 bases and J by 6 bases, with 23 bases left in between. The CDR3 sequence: CASSDAGVFIRANEQFF. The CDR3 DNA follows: TGCGCCAGCAGCGACGCTGGGGTTTTTATTAGGGCCAATGAGCAGTTCTTC.

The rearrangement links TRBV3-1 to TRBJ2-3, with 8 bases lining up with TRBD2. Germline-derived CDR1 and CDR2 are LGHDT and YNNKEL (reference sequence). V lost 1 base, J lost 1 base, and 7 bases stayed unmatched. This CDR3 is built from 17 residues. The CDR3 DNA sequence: TGTGCCAGCAGCCAAGGCTACGGACTAGCAGGCACAGATACGCAGTATTTT. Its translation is CASSQGYGLAGTDTQYF.

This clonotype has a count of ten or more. The CDR3 here is CASSLEGPNFQAFF. The CDR3 DNA is TGTGCCAGCAGTTTAGAGGGACCCAACTTCCAAGCTTTCTTT. The V call is TRBV12-3 or TRBV12-4, the J call TRBJ1-1, with D possibly matching TRBD1 (5 bases). The CDR3 has 14 amino acids. With 1 base removed from V and 9 bases from J, the gap between germline ends came to 15 bases.

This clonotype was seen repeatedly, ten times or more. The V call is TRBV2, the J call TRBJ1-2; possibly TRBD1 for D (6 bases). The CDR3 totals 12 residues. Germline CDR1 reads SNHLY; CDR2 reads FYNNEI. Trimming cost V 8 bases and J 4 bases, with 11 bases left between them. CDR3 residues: CASGQTGYGYTF. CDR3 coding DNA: TGTGCCAGCGGGCAGACAGGCTATGGCTACACCTTC.